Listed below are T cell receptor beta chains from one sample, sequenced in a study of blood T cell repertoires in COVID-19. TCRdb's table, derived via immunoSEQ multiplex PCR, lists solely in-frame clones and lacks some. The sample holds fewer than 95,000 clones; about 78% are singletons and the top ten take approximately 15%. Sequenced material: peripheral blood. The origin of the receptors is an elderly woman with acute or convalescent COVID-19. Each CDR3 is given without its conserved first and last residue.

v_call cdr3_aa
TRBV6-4 ASSVEGGTEAF
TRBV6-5 ASSRLVYTDTQY
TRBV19 ASSRPIGQGGSPLH
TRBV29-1 SVWTENYGYT
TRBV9 ASSGAAGNSPLH
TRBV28 ASSFLGYYGYT
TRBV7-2 ASSADRVYGYT
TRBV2 ASSEARAEETQY
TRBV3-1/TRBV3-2 ASSQDRSGLETQY
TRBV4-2 ASSQEAGRDTQY
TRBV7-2 ASSPTGWGAEYNEQF
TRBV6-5 ASIREGVTNTEAF
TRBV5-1 ASSSGGPLGPLH
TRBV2 ASSDRLAEYSGANVLT
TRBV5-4 ASSVPTGFGYT
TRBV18 ASSATGGQLNTEAF
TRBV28 ASSTPQGHYGYT
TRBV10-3 AISESGAYYGYT
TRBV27 ASSLTGTSAYEQY
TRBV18 ASSPPGKRYEQY
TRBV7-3 ASSLSSGANVLT
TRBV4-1 ASSQELAGLDTQY
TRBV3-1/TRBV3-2 ASSHQRGWETQY
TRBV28 ASRDRVAKNIQY
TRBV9 ASSVSGGADTQY
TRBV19 ASSIYHGGDYGYT
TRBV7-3 ASSLGGAPTEAF
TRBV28 ASSFENYEHLPPSYEQY
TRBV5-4 ASSLGGAVEETQY
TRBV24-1 ASRGSGDEQF
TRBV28 ASRGQGSYGYT
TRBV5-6 ASSPRTGAGYEQY
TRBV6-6 ASSHRLAGGVTSTDTQY
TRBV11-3 ASSLIERDTQY
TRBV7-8 ASSFAGGAEETQY
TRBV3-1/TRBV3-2 ASSRSRGGGSYGYT
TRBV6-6 ASSLKAGATMNTEAF
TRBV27 ASSPLQGYPDTQY
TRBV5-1 ASSRTTTDYGYT
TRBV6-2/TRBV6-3 ASSYLRDRASEAF
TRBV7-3 ASSLLNRTPGNTIY
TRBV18 ASSESESYGYT
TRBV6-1 ASSEGTGESGELF
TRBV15 ATSRGDMAKNIQY
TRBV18 ASSPTDSTEAF
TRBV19 ASSIVGRGSNSGANVLT
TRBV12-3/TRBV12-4 ASRGGGGETQY
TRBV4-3 ASSQDHLAVQF
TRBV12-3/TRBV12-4 ASSRSQAQH
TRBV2 ASSEIRGQQF
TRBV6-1 ASSEALRGGAFGNEQF
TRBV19 ASSIRQDASYNSPLH
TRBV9 ASSAQNRGQSYGYT